This is a list of T cell receptor beta chains from one sample in a study of T cells in Graves' hyperthyroidism and ophthalmopathy. TCRdb analysed the multiplex PCR reads with MiXCR anew, one entry per CDR3 protein. The table includes roughly 500,000 distinct CDR3 sequences, more than 45% detected once. Sequenced sample: peripheral blood or thyroid tissue (not recorded which). These receptors were taken from an adult woman with Graves' disease, either hyperthyroidism or ophthalmopathy (not recorded which). Both conserved end residues are part of each CDR3. D genes are given only for firm matches. The size field is filled for only some rows; it gives once, few, many or a size class.

v_call	d_call	j_call	clone_size	cdr3_aa	cdr3_nt
TRBV28	TRBD1	TRBJ1-4	-	CASERQGGEKLFF	TGTGCCAGCGAACGACAGGGCGGTGAAAAACTGTTTTTT
TRBV7-8	-	TRBJ2-1	few	CASSVQVVNEQFF	TGTGCCAGCAGCGTACAGGTTGTCAATGAGCAGTTCTTC
TRBV15	-	TRBJ1-5	-	CATSTRLGGGDQPQHF	TGTGCCACCAGCACCCGCTTGGGGGGGGGGGATCAGCCCCAGCATTTT
TRBV20-1	-	TRBJ1-2	few	CSARGNGYGYTF	TGCAGTGCTAGAGGTAACGGCTATGGCTACACCTTC
TRBV6-6	TRBD1	TRBJ1-1	many	CASTQTLTGSNTEAFF	TGTGCCAGCACCCAAACTCTGACAGGGTCGAACACTGAAGCTTTCTTT
TRBV20-1	-	TRBJ1-1	-	CSARVQGMEGTEAFF	TGCAGTGCTAGAGTTCAGGGGATGGAGGGGACTGAAGCTTTCTTT
TRBV5-5	-	TRBJ2-2	many	CASSVQGNTGELFF	TGTGCCAGCAGCGTACAGGGGAACACCGGGGAGCTGTTTTTT
TRBV10-3	-	TRBJ1-4	many	CATRTDPTNEKLFF	TGTGCCACCCGGACAGATCCAACTAATGAAAAACTGTTTTTT
TRBV28	TRBD2	TRBJ2-5	few	CASSRLAGITFACF	TGTGCCAGCAGTCGGCTAGCGGGTATCACCTTCGCATGCTTC
TRBV7-2	-	TRBJ1-2	-	CASSAVMGVDGYTF	TGTGCCAGCAGCGCGGTGATGGGAGTTGATGGCTACACCTTC
TRBV9	TRBD1	TRBJ2-5	many	CASSPTGETETQYF	TGTGCCAGCAGCCCAACAGGGGAAACAGAGACCCAGTACTTC
TRBV12-3/TRBV12-4	-	TRBJ1-2	many	CASSLAEGGGGYTF	TGTGCCAGCAGCCTCGCTGAGGGAGGGGGTGGCTACACCTTC
TRBV12-3/TRBV12-4	-	TRBJ1-2	many	CASSYPDRIRGGYGYTF	TGTGCCAGCAGTTACCCTGACAGGATTAGAGGGGGCTATGGCTACACCTTC
TRBV2	TRBD2	TRBJ2-7	many	CASRDTSGRSYEQYF	TGTGCCAGCAGAGACACTAGCGGGAGGTCCTACGAGCAGTACTTC
TRBV20-1	-	TRBJ1-5	-	CSASLQPYSNQPQHF	TGCAGTGCTAGCCTACAGCCTTATAGCAATCAGCCCCAGCATTTT
TRBV10-3	-	TRBJ1-5	-	CAIRAGLRNQPQHF	TGTGCCATCCGGGCGGGACTGAGAAATCAGCCCCAGCATTTT
TRBV27	-	TRBJ1-2	few	CASSSGHSAAGYTF	TGTGCCAGCAGTTCGGGACACTCCGCTGCCGGCTACACCTTC
TRBV5-1	TRBD2	TRBJ2-3	few	CASSLAGTRYTDTQYF	TGCGCCAGCAGCTTGGCCGGGACTAGATACACAGATACGCAGTATTTT
TRBV9	-	TRBJ2-7	-	CASSVAGADEQYF	TGTGCCAGCAGCGTAGCGGGAGCTGACGAGCAGTACTTC
TRBV6-5	TRBD2	TRBJ2-7	-	CASSYSVAGIYEQYF	TGTGCCAGCAGTTACTCGGTAGCGGGGATCTACGAGCAGTACTTC
TRBV6-5	-	TRBJ1-5	few	CASSYDSRQPQHF	TGTGCCAGCAGTTATGACAGTCGGCAGCCCCAGCATTTT
TRBV28	-	TRBJ1-5	-	CASSLSWGSYNQPQHF	TGTGCCAGCAGTCTCAGCTGGGGGTCATACAATCAGCCCCAGCATTTT
TRBV7-2	TRBD2	TRBJ2-6	-	CASSSWGGGANVLTF	TGTGCCAGCAGTTCCTGGGGGGGTGGGGCCAACGTCCTGACTTTC
TRBV10-3	-	TRBJ2-7	-	CAISVSRGTINYEQYF	TGTGCCATCAGTGTCAGCCGAGGGACGATTAACTACGAGCAGTACTTC
TRBV10-3	TRBD1	TRBJ1-2	-	CAIRQGANYGYTF	TGTGCCATCAGGCAGGGGGCTAACTATGGCTACACCTTC
TRBV5-1	-	TRBJ2-5	-	CASSLVSGRGTETQYF	TGCGCCAGCAGCTTGGTATCCGGCAGGGGCACGGAGACCCAGTACTTC
TRBV20-1	TRBD1	TRBJ1-6	-	CSARPPTGAPFAPLHF	TGCAGTGCTAGACCACCCACAGGGGCCCCGTTCGCCCCCCTCCACTTT
TRBV20-1	-	TRBJ1-2	many	CSARGEQRAGYTF	TGCAGTGCTAGGGGAGAACAGCGAGCCGGCTACACCTTC
TRBV10-3	TRBD2	TRBJ2-7	many	CAISESLAVSYEQYF	TGTGCCATCAGTGAGTCTCTAGCGGTATCCTACGAGCAGTACTTC
TRBV27	TRBD1	TRBJ1-2	-	CASRGQGISSGYTF	TGTGCCAGCAGGGGACAGGGTATTTCGAGTGGCTACACCTTC
TRBV20-1	-	TRBJ2-7	-	CRRDGSYEQYF	TGCAGACGAGACGGGTCCTACGAGCAGTACTTC
TRBV7-9	TRBD1	TRBJ1-1	-	CASSLVPGTGNTEAFF	TGTGCCAGCAGCTTAGTACCCGGGACAGGGAACACTGAAGCTTTCTTT
TRBV15	-	TRBJ2-5	-	CATSRDRSVAQETQYF	TGTGCCACCAGCAGAGATAGAAGCGTGGCGCAAGAGACCCAGTACTTC
TRBV20-1	-	TRBJ1-1	few	CSARGTDTMNTEAFF	TGCAGTGCTAGGGGTACCGACACAATGAACACTGAAGCTTTCTTT
TRBV20-1	TRBD1	TRBJ1-4	few	CSVTGGSEKLFF	TGCAGTGTAACAGGGGGCAGCGAAAAACTGTTTTTT
TRBV7-8	-	TRBJ1-5	-	CASSSDGGLQPQHF	TGTGCCAGCAGCTCGGACGGGGGGCTTCAGCCCCAGCATTTT
TRBV5-1	TRBD2	TRBJ2-7	many	CASSPRGRTSGYEQYF	TGCGCCAGCAGCCCGAGGGGGAGGACTAGCGGCTACGAGCAGTACTTC
TRBV7-8	-	TRBJ1-5	-	CASSLAEAQETQHF	TGTGCCAGCAGCTTAGCGGAGGCCCAGGAGACCCAGCATTTT
TRBV20-1	-	TRBJ1-5	many	CSAVVTGDRTQPQHF	TGCAGTGCTGTTGTAACGGGAGACAGGACTCAGCCCCAGCATTTT
TRBV5-1	-	TRBJ2-7	-	CASSFLGGFEEQNF	TGCGCCAGCAGCTTTTTGGGGGGATTCGAAGAGCAGAACTTC
TRBV5-1	TRBD1	TRBJ1-1	few	CASSLGTGGSAFF	TGCGCCAGCAGCTTGGGGACAGGGGGCTCGGCTTTCTTT
TRBV29-1	TRBD2	TRBJ2-2	-	CSAGTSGNTGELFF	TGCAGCGCTGGGACTAGCGGGAACACCGGGGAGCTGTTTTTT
TRBV25-1	-	TRBJ1-2	many	CASSEYGDSGYTF	TGTGCCAGCAGTGAATACGGAGACTCTGGCTACACCTTC
TRBV7-3	TRBD2	TRBJ2-7	few	CAIIGGGGYEQYF	TGTGCCATCATCGGGGGGGGCGGGTACGAGCAGTACTTC
TRBV10-3	-	TRBJ1-2	few	CASSSPGGYGYTF	TGTGCCAGCAGCTCCCCGGGGGGCTATGGCTACACCTTC
TRBV20-1	-	TRBJ2-7	many	CSARIQGGNYEQYF	TGCAGTGCTAGAATACAGGGAGGGAACTACGAGCAGTACTTC
TRBV15	-	TRBJ1-3	-	CATSRGGNSGNTIYF	TGTGCCACCAGCAGAGGGGGGAACTCTGGAAACACCATATATTTT
TRBV5-4	-	TRBJ1-1	few	CASRYTGGNTEAFF	TGTGCCAGCAGGTATACAGGAGGGAACACTGAAGCTTTCTTT
TRBV2	-	TRBJ1-5	-	CASSEAELNQPQHF	TGTGCCAGCAGTGAAGCGGAGCTAAATCAGCCCCAGCATTTT
TRBV15	-	TRBJ1-1	many	CATRVFGNTEAFF	TGTGCCACCAGAGTATTCGGGAACACTGAAGCTTTCTTT
TRBV11-2	TRBD2	TRBJ2-7	-	CASSQAIAGGLNEQYF	TGCGCCAGCAGCCAAGCCATAGCGGGGGGGCTAAACGAGCAGTACTTC
TRBV29-1	-	TRBJ1-2	few	CSVDPPGSANYGYTF	TGCAGCGTTGACCCTCCCGGATCAGCTAACTATGGCTACACCTTC
TRBV9	-	TRBJ1-3	few	CASSVEADVRDIPGNTIYF	TGTGCCAGCAGCGTAGAAGCTGACGTCCGGGACATTCCTGGAAACACCATATATTTT
TRBV5-1	-	TRBJ2-2	many	CASSFRQVITLNTGELFF	TGCGCCAGCAGCTTCCGACAGGTGATAACCCTGAACACCGGGGAGCTGTTTTTT